This TCR beta chain was obtained from a study of blood T cells in healthy people across ages. Total RNA extraction produced at least 5 micrograms (per sample) for the study. Broader study findings: Long-lived and aged donors differed, with more naive CD4+ cells and higher diversity in the long-lived. TCR beta diversity per million T cells fell roughly linearly with age.

The authors ran a second PCR of 7 to 11 cycles using a sample-barcoded 5' primer and a J-beta primer mix. TCRdb analysed the 5' RACE reads with MiXCR anew, one entry per CDR3 protein. This table holds around 280,000 distinct CDR3 sequences, roughly a quarter found once. The germline V gene encodes CDR1 MNHNY and CDR2 SVGAGI (reference sequence). J gave up 5 bases and V 5 bases, and 10 bases lay outside the gene matches. The CDR3 contains 15 residues. Remarks on this clonotype: The antigen is undetermined.

The chain joins TRBV6-6 to TRBJ2-5; 8 bases are a match to TRBD2. The source is a woman between 65 and 79 years old in good health. The sample was blood. The CDR3 sequence is CASSLGVAGHETQYF. Written as DNA, the CDR3 is TGTGCCAGCAGTCTCGGGGTAGCGGGACACGAGACCCAGTACTTC.